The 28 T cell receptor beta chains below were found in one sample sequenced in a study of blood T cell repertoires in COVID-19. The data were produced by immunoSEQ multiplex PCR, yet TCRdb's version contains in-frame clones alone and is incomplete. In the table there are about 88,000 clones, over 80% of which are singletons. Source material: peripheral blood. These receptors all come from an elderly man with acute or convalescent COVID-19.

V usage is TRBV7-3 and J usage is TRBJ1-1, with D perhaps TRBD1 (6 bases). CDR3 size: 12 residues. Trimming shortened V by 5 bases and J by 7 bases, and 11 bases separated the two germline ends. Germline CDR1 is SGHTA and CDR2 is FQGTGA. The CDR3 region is CASSIGQNEAFF. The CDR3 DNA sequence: TGTGCCAGCAGCATAGGACAGAATGAAGCTTTCTTT.

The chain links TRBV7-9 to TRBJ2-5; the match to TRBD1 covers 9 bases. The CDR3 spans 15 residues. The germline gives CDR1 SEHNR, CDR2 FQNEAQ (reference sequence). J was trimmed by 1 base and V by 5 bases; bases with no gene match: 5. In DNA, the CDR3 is TGTGCCAGCAGCCCGAGGACAGGGGCCCAAGAGACCCAGTACTTC. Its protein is CASSPRTGAQETQYF.

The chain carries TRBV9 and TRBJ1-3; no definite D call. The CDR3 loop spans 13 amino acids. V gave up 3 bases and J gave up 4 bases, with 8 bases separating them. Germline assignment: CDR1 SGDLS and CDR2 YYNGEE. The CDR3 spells CASSANSGNTIYF. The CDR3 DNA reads TGTGCCAGCAGCGCTAACTCGGGAAACACCATATATTTT.

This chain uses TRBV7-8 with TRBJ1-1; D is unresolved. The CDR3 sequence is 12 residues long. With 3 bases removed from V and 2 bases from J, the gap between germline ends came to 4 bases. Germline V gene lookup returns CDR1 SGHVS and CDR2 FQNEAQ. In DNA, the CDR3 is TGTGCCAGCAGCTTCCAAAACACTGAAGCTTTCTTT. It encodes CASSFQNTEAFF. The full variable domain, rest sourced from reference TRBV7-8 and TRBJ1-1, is GAGVSQSPRYKVAKRGQDVALRCDPISGHVSLFWYQQALGQGPEFLTYFQNEAQLDKSGLPSDRFFAERPEGSVSTLKIQRTQQEDSAVYLCASSFQNTEAFFGQGTRLTVV.

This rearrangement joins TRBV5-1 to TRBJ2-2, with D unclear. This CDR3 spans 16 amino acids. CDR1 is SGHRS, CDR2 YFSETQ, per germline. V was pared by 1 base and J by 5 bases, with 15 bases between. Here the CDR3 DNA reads TGCGCCAGCAGCTTGAACCCTGCTGGCAGGACCGGGGAGCTGTTTTTT. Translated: CASSLNPAGRTGELFF.

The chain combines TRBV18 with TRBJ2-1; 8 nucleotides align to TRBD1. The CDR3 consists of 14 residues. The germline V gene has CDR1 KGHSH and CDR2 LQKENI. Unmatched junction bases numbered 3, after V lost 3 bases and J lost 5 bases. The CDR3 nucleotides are TGTGCCAGCTCACCTCAGGGGGCAGACAATGAGCAGTTCTTC. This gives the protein CASSPQGADNEQFF.

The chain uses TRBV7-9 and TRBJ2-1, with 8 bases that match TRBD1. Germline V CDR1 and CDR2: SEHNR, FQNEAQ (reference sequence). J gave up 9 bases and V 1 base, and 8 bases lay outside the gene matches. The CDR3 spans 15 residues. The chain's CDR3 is CASSLDRQGTGEQFF. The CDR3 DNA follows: TGTGCCAGCAGCTTAGACAGACAGGGGACGGGTGAGCAGTTCTTC.

The CDR3 protein is CASSRGQDNSPLHF. In DNA, the CDR3 is TGTGCCAGCAGCCGGGGACAGGATAATTCACCCCTCCACTTT. The chain is built from TRBV7-2 and TRBJ1-6; 8 bases line up with TRBD1. Germline assignment: CDR1 SGHTA and CDR2 FQGNSA. Losses at the gene ends were 5 bases for V and 5 bases for J; bases not matched to a gene: 2. The CDR3 is made up of 14 amino acids.

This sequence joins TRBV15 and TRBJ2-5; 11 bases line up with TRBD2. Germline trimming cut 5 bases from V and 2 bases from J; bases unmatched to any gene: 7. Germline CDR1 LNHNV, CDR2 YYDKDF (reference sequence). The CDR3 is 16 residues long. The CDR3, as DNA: TGTGCCACCAGCGAGCCGGGACTAGCGGTACAAGAGACCCAGTACTTC. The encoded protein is CATSEPGLAVQETQYF.

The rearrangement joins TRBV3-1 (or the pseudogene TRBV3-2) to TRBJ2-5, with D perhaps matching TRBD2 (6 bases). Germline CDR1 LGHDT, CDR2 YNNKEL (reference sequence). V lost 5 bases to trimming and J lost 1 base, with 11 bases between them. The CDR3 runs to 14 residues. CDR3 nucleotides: TGTGCCAGCAGCAGCATGGGGGGCCAAGAGACCCAGTACTTC. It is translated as CASSSMGGQETQYF.

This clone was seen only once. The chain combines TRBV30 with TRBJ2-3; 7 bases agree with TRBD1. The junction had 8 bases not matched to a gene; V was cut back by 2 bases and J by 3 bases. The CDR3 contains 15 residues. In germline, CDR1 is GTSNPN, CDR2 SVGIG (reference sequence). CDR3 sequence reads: CAWSSGGRGTDTQYF. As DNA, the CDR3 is TGTGCCTGGAGTTCAGGGGGACGCGGGACAGATACGCAGTATTTT.

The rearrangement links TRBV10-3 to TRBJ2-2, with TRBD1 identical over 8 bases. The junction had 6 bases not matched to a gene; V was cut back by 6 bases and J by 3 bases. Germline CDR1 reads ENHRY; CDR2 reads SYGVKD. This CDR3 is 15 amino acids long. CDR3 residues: CAISRGRGDTGELFF. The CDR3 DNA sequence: TGTGCCATCAGCAGGGGGCGAGGTGACACCGGGGAGCTGTTTTTT.

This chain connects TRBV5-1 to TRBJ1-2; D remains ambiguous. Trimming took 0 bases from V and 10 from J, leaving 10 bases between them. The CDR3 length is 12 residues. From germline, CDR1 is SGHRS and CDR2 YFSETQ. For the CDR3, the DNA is TGCGCCAGCAGCTTGGAGTGGAGAGACTACACCTTC. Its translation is CASSLEWRDYTF.

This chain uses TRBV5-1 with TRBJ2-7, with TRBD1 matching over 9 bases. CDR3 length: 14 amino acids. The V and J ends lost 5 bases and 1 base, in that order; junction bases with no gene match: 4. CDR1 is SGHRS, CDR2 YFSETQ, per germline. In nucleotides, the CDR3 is TGCGCCAGCAGGAGGACAGGGGATTCCTACGAGCAGTACTTC. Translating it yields CASRRTGDSYEQYF.

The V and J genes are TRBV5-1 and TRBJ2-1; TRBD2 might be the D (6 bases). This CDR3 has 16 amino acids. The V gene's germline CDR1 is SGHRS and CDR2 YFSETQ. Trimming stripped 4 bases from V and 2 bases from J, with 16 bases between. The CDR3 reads CASSPTLTRTYNEQFF. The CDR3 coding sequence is TGCGCCAGCAGCCCAACCTTGACTAGAACCTACAATGAGCAGTTCTTC.

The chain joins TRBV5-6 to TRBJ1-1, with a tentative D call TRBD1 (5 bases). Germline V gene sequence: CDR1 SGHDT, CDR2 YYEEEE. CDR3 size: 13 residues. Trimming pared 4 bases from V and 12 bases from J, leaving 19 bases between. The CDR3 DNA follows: TGTGCCAGCAGCACAGGCCACAGCCCCTTTACTTTCTTT. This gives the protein CASSTGHSPFTFF.

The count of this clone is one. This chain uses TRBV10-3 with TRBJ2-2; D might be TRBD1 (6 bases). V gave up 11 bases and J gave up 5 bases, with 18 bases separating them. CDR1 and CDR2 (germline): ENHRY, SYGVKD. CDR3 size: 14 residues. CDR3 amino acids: CAASTPQGTGELFF. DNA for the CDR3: TGTGCCGCATCGACCCCACAGGGAACCGGGGAGCTGTTTTTT.

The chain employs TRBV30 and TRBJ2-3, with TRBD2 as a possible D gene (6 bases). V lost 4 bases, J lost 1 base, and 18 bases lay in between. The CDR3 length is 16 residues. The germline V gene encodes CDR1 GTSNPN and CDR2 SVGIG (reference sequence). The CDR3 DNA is TGTGCCTGGAACAACCCCGTGTGGGGGGGCACAGATACGCAGTATTTT. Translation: CAWNNPVWGGTDTQYF.

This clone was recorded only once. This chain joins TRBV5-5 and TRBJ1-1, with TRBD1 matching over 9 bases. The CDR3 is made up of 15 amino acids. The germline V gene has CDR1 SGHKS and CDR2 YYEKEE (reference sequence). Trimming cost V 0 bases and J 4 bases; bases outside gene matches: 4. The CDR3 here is CASSLAETGGTEAFF. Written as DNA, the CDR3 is TGTGCCAGCAGCTTGGCTGAGACAGGGGGCACTGAAGCTTTCTTT.

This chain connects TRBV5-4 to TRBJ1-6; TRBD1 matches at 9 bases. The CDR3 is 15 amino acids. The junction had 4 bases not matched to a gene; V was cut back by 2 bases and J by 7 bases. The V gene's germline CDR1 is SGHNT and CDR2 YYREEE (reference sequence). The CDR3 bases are TGTGCCAGCAGCTTCCGGGACAGGGAGAATTCACCCCTCCACTTT. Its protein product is CASSFRDRENSPLHF.

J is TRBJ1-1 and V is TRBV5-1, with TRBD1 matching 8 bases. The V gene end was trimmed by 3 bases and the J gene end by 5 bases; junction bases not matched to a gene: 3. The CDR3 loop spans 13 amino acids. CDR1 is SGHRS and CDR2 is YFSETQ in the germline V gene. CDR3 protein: CASSSGQVTEAFF. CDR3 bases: TGCGCCAGCAGCTCGGGACAGGTAACTGAAGCTTTCTTT.

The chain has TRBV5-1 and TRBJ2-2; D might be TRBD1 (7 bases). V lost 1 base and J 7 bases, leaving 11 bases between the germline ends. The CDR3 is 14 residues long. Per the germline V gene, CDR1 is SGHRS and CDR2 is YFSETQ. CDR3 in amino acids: CASSLSRGDGELFF. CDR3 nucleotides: TGCGCCAGCAGCTTGAGCAGGGGGGACGGGGAGCTGTTTTTT.

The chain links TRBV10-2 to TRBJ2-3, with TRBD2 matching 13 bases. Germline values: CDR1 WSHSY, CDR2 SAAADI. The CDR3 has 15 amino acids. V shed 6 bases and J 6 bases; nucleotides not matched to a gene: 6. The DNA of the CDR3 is TGCGCCAGCAGCCACGGACTAGCGGGAGCGGATACGCAGTATTTT. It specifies CASSHGLAGADTQYF.

This chain's CDR3 is CASSYTLGQPRDTEAFF. Written as DNA, the CDR3 is TGTGCCAGCAGTTACACCCTGGGACAGCCGAGGGACACTGAAGCTTTCTTT. The genes are TRBV6-2 or TRBV6-3 and TRBJ1-1; TRBD1 aligns across 7 bases. V lost 2 bases to trimming and J lost 3 bases; unmatched junction nucleotides: 12. Germline V lookup: CDR1 MNHEY, CDR2 SVGEGT. The CDR3 loop spans 17 amino acids.

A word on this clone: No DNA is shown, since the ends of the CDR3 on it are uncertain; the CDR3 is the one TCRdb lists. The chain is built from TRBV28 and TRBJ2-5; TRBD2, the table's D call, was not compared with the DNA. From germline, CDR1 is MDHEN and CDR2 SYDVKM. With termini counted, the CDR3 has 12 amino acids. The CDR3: CASSFAYGAVDF.

The CDR3 DNA is TGTGCCAGCAGGGGACAGGGGGGACCCTCTCGAGCTTTCTTT. Amino acids: CASRGQGGPSRAFF. The chain has TRBV2 and TRBJ1-1; TRBD1 agrees at 11 bases. The germline V gene has CDR1 SNHLY and CDR2 FYNNEI. Losses at the gene ends were 6 bases for V and 10 bases for J; bases not matched to a gene: 10. CDR3 length equals 14 residues. The whole variable domain, remainder taken from reference TRBV2 and TRBJ1-1, is EPEVTQTPSHQVTQMGQEVILRCVPISNHLYFYWYRQILGQKVEFLVSFYNNEISEKSEIFDDQFSVERPDGSNFTLKIRSTKLEDSAMYFCASRGQGGPSRAFFGQGTRLTVV.

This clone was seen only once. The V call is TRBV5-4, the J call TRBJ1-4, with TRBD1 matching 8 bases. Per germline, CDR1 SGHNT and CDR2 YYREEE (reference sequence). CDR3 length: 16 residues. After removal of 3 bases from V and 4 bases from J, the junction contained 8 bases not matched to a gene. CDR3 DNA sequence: TGTGCCAGCAGCTGGGAAATCGGACAGGGTAATGAAAAACTGTTTTTT. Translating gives CASSWEIGQGNEKLFF. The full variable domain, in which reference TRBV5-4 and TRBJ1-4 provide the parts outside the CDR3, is ETGVTQSPTHLIKTRGQQVTLRCSSQSGHNTVSWYQQALGQGPQFIFQYYREEENGRGNFPPRFSGLQFPNYSSELNVNALELDDSALYLCASSWEIGQGNEKLFFGSGTQLSVL.

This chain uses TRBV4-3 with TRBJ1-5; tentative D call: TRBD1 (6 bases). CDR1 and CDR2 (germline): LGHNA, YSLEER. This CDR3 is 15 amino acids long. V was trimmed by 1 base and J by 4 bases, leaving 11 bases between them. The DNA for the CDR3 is TGCGCCAGCAGCCAAGGGCGGACAGTGAATCAGCCCCAGCATTTT. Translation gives CASSQGRTVNQPQHF.